This T cell receptor beta chain originates from a study of spatial heterogeneity in lung cancer. Study overall: Each unique TCR and UMI combination was seen more than ten times on average in raw reads.

TCR cDNA molecules were tagged individually, and each one carried a unique molecular identifier. In TCRdb, the 5' RACE reads were re-called with MiXCR into one record per CDR3 protein. The sample lists approximately 47,000 distinct CDR3 sequences; less than 8.5% were seen once. This clonotype was observed many times. Time point indicated: sample taken at primary tumor resection. Extraction of whole RNA from tumor, nontumor lung or frozen PBMC preceded unsorted sequencing. The ends were cut back, 4 bases at V and 6 bases at J, with 9 bases in the middle. This CDR3 comprises 13 residues. The V gene's germline CDR1 is SGHDN and CDR2 FVKESK.

This specimen was PBMCs, taken at surgery. The rearrangement uses TRBV14 and TRBJ2-2; no clear D. The origin of this receptor is a female donor with early-stage non-small cell lung cancer. CDR3 nucleotides: TGTGCCAGCAGCCCCATATCCTCCGGGGAGCTGTTTTTT. This translates into CASSPISSGELFF.